This TCR beta chain was sequenced during a study of blood T cell repertoires in COVID-19. Looking at the study overall: There were acute and convalescent COVID-19 samples, and they came from the United States, Italy and Spain. Sample material is recorded as cDNA or gDNA derived from T cells, B-cell-depleted T cells, or PBMCs.

Methods used by the authors: Amplifying reference gene primers gave estimates of nucleated cell counts. TCRdb's table, derived via immunoSEQ multiplex PCR, lists solely in-frame clones and lacks some. V, J and clone size were drawn from that table, and D and trimming were deduced from the DNA. This repertoire shows some 90,000 clones, 81% found once; its top ten account for about 4.1%. The sequenced sample consisted of peripheral blood. The receptor's source is a man in his sixties with acute or convalescent COVID-19.

CDR3 sequence: CASSSKETARSYF. The CDR3 coding sequence is TGTGCCAGTAGTTCAAAGGAGACGGCCCGTTCATACTTC. The chain has TRBV19 and TRBJ2-7; D is unresolved. The CDR3 consists of 13 residues. Looked up from germline, CDR1 is LNHDA and CDR2 is SQIVND (reference sequence). V dropped 5 bases and J dropped 13 bases, with 21 bases sitting between them.